This T cell receptor (beta chain) is from a study of T-cell reconstitution after alpha-beta-depleted transplantation in children. Unique molecular identifiers were built into the TCRbeta library. Via MiXCR, TCRdb re-called the PCR reads, giving one row per CDR3 protein. The table has 98,000 or so distinct CDR3 sequences, 5.5% to 6.5% seen once; the top ten hold roughly 25%. CDR3 length: 12 residues. V dropped 3 bases and J dropped 8 bases, with 10 bases sitting between them. Germline values: CDR1 DFQATT, CDR2 SNEGSKA (reference sequence). This sample comprised PBMCs, mostly from graft donor cells, obtained 360 days after TCRalphabeta/CD19-depleted stem cell transplant. V gene TRBV20-1 combines with J gene TRBJ1-4; TRBD1 is a possible D gene (5 bases). The sequence was obtained from a male patient aged 2 to 10 who had a stem cell transplant for acute lymphoblastic leukemia, so the T cells may come from the graft donor. In nucleotides, the CDR3 is TGCAGTGCTAGGGGGGAGCTAGAAAAACTGTTTTTT. Its protein product is CSARGELEKLFF.